This T cell receptor (beta chain) was recovered during a study of T-cell reconstitution after alpha-beta-depleted transplantation in children. CDR1 is SGHRS, CDR2 YFSETQ, per germline. Trimming removed 0 bases from V and 4 bases from J, with 7 bases in between. This CDR3 is built from 14 residues. The library targeted TCRbeta and was prepared with unique molecular identifiers. MiXCR was run by TCRdb on the PCR reads, yielding one entry per CDR3 protein. The table lists about 300,000 distinct CDR3 sequences, 10% of them singletons, with around 7.5% in the top ten. This clonotype was recorded many times.

The TCR sequence derives from a boy in the first two years of life with acute myeloid leukemia, due to receive a stem cell transplant. The source was PBMCs, collected before TCRalphabeta/CD19-depleted stem cell transplant. The chain couples TRBV5-1 to TRBJ2-2; D gene unclear. CDR3 amino acids: CASSLDPTTGELFF. The CDR3 DNA sequence: TGCGCCAGCAGCTTGGATCCTACCACCGGGGAGCTGTTTTTT. Using reference TRBV5-1 and TRBJ2-2 for the parts outside the CDR3, the full variable domain is KAGVTQTPRYLIKTRGQQVTLSCSPISGHRSVSWYQQTPGQGLQFLFEYFSETQRNKGNFPGRFSGRQFSNSRSEMNVSTLELGDSALYLCASSLDPTTGELFFGEGSRLTVL.